This T cell receptor (beta chain) came from a study of blood T cell repertoires in COVID-19. Using immunoSEQ multiplex PCR, the repertoire was profiled, and TCRdb retains in-frame clones only, with some absent. The data hold 25,000 to 35,000 clones, with approximately 85% observed a single time. Germline CDR1 is SGHNT and CDR2 is YYREEE (reference sequence). CDR3 length: 17 amino acids. Trimming cost V 2 bases and J 1 base; bases outside gene matches: 8. The sequence derives from a man in his 60s with COVID-19, enrolled during active disease. The chain links TRBV5-4 to TRBJ2-7, with 11 nucleotides matching TRBD2. Sequences were obtained from peripheral blood. CDR3 DNA sequence: TGTGCCAGCAGCTTTAGGGCTAGCGGGAGGAATTCCTACGAGCAGTACTTC. Residues: CASSFRASGRNSYEQYF.